This T cell receptor beta chain was sequenced for a study of T-cell memory formation after mild COVID-19. Study background: TCR clusters largely stayed donor specific.

This clonotype has a count of ten or more. Antigen unknown. General study points: The pre-infection memory compartment contained some responding clones, suggesting cross-reactive memory joined.

CDR1 is SEHNR and CDR2 is FQNEAQ in the germline V gene (reference sequence). With 5 bases removed from V and 7 bases from J, the gap between germline ends came to 12 bases. The CDR3 has 12 amino acids. TCRdb fed the 5' RACE reads into MiXCR, producing one record per CDR3 protein. The table has roughly 80,000 distinct CDR3 sequences, roughly 13% seen once; the top ten hold 25% to 35%. The chain employs TRBV7-9 and TRBJ2-7; TRBD1 is a possible D gene (5 bases). Source material: PBMCs or a T cell subset sorted from them (not recorded which). The receptor comes from an adult woman who had mild COVID-19 (a few samples of this study predate the infection). Cell type and time point are not known. CDR3 sequence reads: CASSRGLREQYF. CDR3 DNA: TGTGCCAGCAGCAGGGGTCTTAGGGAGCAGTACTTC.